Included here is one T cell receptor beta chain sequence, with context. The record originates from a study of blood T cell repertoires in COVID-19. Looking at the study overall: In each case, the material was cDNA or gDNA derived from T cells, B-cell-depleted T cells, or PBMCs.

How the authors handled the data: For nucleated cells, counts were estimated from reference gene primer amplification. Assay: immunoSEQ multiplex PCR; the TCRdb copy retains only in-frame clones and omits some. V, J and clone size reflect that table, while D and trimming were determined from the DNA. The table includes nearly 80,000 clones, 75% to 95% detected once. The sample consisted of peripheral blood. The source of this sequence is a woman older than 75 with acute or convalescent COVID-19.

The CDR3 bases are TGTGCCAGCAGCTTAGGGACACCTGAAGCTTTCTTT. Its protein is CASSLGTPEAFF. The V and J genes are TRBV7-2 and TRBJ1-1; D perhaps matches TRBD1 (5 bases). V lost 1 base to trimming and J lost 6 bases, with 6 bases between them. The CDR3 has 12 residues. Germline V CDR1 and CDR2: SGHTA, FQGNSA.